The clone carrying this T cell receptor (beta chain) occurred once. No antigen is known for it. The assay was immunoSEQ multiplex PCR, and TCRdb's table has in-frame clones only and misses some. The sample records roughly 2 million clones, less than 95% being singletons. Cells designated naive CD8 were CD45RO-negative and were positively selected for CCR7, with terminally differentiated effector memory CD45RA+ cells excluded. These data originate in a study of shared clonotypes between healthy human individuals. General study points: Represented diversity (both genetic and exposure-history) was limited by the small number of donors.

V lost 4 bases and J lost 7, with 16 bases in between. The CDR3 length is 14 residues. Germline V gene data show CDR1 as SNHLY and CDR2 as FYNNEI. Input material: naive CD8+ T cells sorted from blood. This TCR came from a man between 18 and 29 years old in good health. The gene calls are TRBV2 and TRBJ2-5, with D tentatively TRBD1 (5 bases). The CDR3 bases are TGTGCCAGCAGTGGGATACAGGACGTGGGGACCCAGTACTTC. Protein: CASSGIQDVGTQYF.